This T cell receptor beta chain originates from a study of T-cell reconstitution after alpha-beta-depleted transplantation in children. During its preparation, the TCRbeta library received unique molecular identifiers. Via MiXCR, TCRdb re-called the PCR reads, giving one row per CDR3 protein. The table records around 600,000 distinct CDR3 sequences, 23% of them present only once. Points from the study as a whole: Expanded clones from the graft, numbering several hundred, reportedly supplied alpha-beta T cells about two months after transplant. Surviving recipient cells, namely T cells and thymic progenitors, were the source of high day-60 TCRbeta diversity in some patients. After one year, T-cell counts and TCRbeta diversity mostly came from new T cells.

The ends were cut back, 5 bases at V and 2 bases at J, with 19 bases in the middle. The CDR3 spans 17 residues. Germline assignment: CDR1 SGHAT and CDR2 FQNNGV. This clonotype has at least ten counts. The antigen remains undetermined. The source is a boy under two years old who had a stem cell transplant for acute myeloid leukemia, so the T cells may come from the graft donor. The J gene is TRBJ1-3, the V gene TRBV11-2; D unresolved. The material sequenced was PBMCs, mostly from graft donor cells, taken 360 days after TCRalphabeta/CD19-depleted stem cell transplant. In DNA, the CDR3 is TGTGCCAGCAGCACCAGTGGGTGGGAGCGAACTGGAAACACCATATATTTT. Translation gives CASSTSGWERTGNTIYF.